Listed below are T cell receptor beta chains from one sample, sequenced in a study of tumor-infiltrating lymphocytes in primary liver carcinoma. Via MiXCR, TCRdb re-called the multiplex PCR reads, giving one row per CDR3 protein. Of over 100,000 distinct CDR3 sequences in the sample, around 65% were seen once. The sequenced material came from tumor-adjacent normal liver tissue. The receptor set was obtained from a woman aged 60-75 years with primary liver carcinoma and hepatitis B virus infection. Both conserved end residues are part of each CDR3. A D gene is named only where the DNA matches it firmly. Clone size is shown for a subset of rows, as once, few, many or a class of expanded clone.

clone_size	v_call	j_call	d_call	cdr3_aa	cdr3_nt
-	TRBV29-1	TRBJ2-1	-	CSVEGVGGENSYDVQFF	TGCAGCGTTGAAGGGGTCGGCGGGGAGAACTCCTACGATGTGCAGTTCTTC
-	TRBV21-1	TRBJ2-1	-	CASSKAEGLVNNEQFF	TGTGCCAGCAGCAAAGCCGAGGGACTAGTCAACAATGAGCAGTTCTTC
-	TRBV29-1	TRBJ2-3	-	CRSRGLACVTDTQYF	TGCAGATCACGAGGGCTAGCGTGCGTCACAGATACGCAGTATTTT
-	TRBV5-1	TRBJ2-6	-	CANSARGSGANVLTF	TGCGCCAACAGCGCTAGGGGGTCCGGGGCCAACGTCCTGACTTTC
-	TRBV7-8	TRBJ2-5	-	CVSSLGSSCQETQYF	TGTGTCAGCAGCTTAGGGTCTAGCTGCCAAGAGACCCAATACTTC
-	TRBV11-3	TRBJ2-2	-	CVSNDQGNIGELFF	TGTGTCAGCAACGATCAGGGGAACATCGGGGAGCTGTTTTTT
-	TRBV6-5	TRBJ2-4	-	CVCSYDRWRPRPEYF	TGTGTCTGCAGTTACGATCGGTGGCGCCCAAGACCAGAGTACTTC
-	TRBV20-1	TRBJ2-1	-	CSARGLGQVNEQFF	TGCAGTGCTAGAGGGTTAGGGCAAGTGAATGAGCAGTTCTTC
-	TRBV11-1	TRBJ2-5	-	CANSLESGYLGETQYF	TGTGCCAACAGCTTAGAGTCGGGTTACCTAGGGGAGACCCAGTACTTC
once	TRBV28	TRBJ1-5	-	CASRFSGGTNQPQHF	TGTGCCAGCAGATTTTCAGGTGGTACCAATCAGCCCCAGCATTTT
-	TRBV29-1	TRBJ1-2	-	CSVVRTVNLGGYTF	TGCAGCGTTGTTAGGACAGTGAATTTGGGTGGCTACACCTTC
many	TRBV29-1	TRBJ2-6	-	CSVDGTGATGANVLTF	TGCAGCGTTGATGGGACCGGGGCAACCGGGGCCAACGTCCTGACTTTC
medium-sized	TRBV11-2	TRBJ1-2	-	CASSLSGRGYGYTF	TGTGCCAGCAGCTTAAGTGGGCGGGGCTATGGCTACACCTTC
-	TRBV5-5	TRBJ2-7	-	CASNLGVSYEQYF	TGTGCCAGCAACTTGGGAGTCTCCTACGAGCAGTACTTC
-	TRBV14	TRBJ1-6	-	CVSSQGPRLSPPHF	TGTGTCAGTAGCCAAGGTCCCCGGCTTTCACCCCCCCACTTT
-	TRBV6-5	TRBJ2-1	TRBD2	CASSLPGLAVHNEQSF	TGTGCCAGCAGTCTCCCGGGACTAGCGGTCCACAATGAGCAGTCCTTC
-	TRBV6-1	TRBJ2-7	-	CASTGAVYHEQYF	TGTGCCAGTACCGGGGCAGTGTACCACGAGCAGTACTTC
-	TRBV25-1	TRBJ1-1	-	CASSEYILQDRKSRTEAFF	TGTGCCAGCAGTGAATATATTCTACAGGACAGAAAGAGCAGGACTGAAGCTTTCTTT
-	TRBV11-3	TRBJ2-6	-	CASSFDGSAEANVLTF	TGTGCCAGCAGCTTCGATGGGTCGGCTGAGGCCAACGTCCTGACTTTC
-	TRBV6-5	TRBJ2-3	-	CACIRLSRSDTHYF	TGTGCCTGCATCAGATTATCGCGGTCAGATACGCATTATTTT
many	TRBV30	TRBJ2-1	-	CAWSMGSSYNEQFF	TGTGCCTGGAGTATGGGGAGTTCTTACAATGAGCAGTTCTTC
-	TRBV4-1	TRBJ2-7	TRBD1	CASSQDGRGRDEQYF	TGCGCCAGCAGCCAAGATGGCAGGGGGCGCGACGAACAGTACTTC
many	TRBV11-2	TRBJ2-3	-	CASSSLGSTDTQYF	TGTGCCAGCAGCTCCCTCGGGAGTACAGATACGCAGTATTTT
many	TRBV12-3/TRBV12-4	TRBJ1-5	TRBD1	CASSLTTTGVRQPQHF	TGTGCCAGCAGCCTTACTACAACAGGGGTGAGGCAGCCCCAGCATTTT